The 19 T cell receptor beta chains in this list originate from one sample, sequenced in a study of blood T cell repertoires in COVID-19. Libraries were prepared by immunoSEQ multiplex PCR; TCRdb keeps only in-frame clonotypes and omits some of them. The table shows about 230,000 clones, with about four fifths occurring only once. The material sequenced was peripheral blood. These receptors originate from an elderly woman with COVID-19, enrolled during active disease.

This clone was detected a few times. The rearrangement links TRBV28 to TRBJ1-5; 8 positions match TRBD1. This CDR3 comprises 15 residues. V lost 3 bases and J lost 2; bases outside the gene matches: 3. Germline CDR1 reads MDHEN; CDR2 reads SYDVKM. The CDR3 spells CASSFPGGGNQPQHF. CDR3 DNA: TGTGCCAGCAGTTTCCCAGGGGGCGGCAATCAGCCCCAGCATTTT. Variable domain in full (rest from reference TRBV28 and TRBJ1-5): DVKVTQSSRYLVKRTGEKVFLECVQDMDHENMFWYRQDPGLGLRLIYFSYDVKMKEKGDIPEGYSVSREKKERFSLILESASTNQTSMYLCASSFPGGGNQPQHFGDGTRLSIL.

J is TRBJ2-5 and V is TRBV2, with TRBD1 as a possible D gene (6 bases). CDR1 and CDR2 (germline): SNHLY, FYNNEI. The length of the CDR3 is 11 residues. V was trimmed by 5 bases and J by 10 bases, leaving 11 bases between them. The DNA for the CDR3 is TGTGCCAGCAGTACAGGGTTCGACCAGTACTTC. Protein sequence: CASSTGFDQYF.

This clone appeared a few times. The J gene is TRBJ1-5, the V gene TRBV4-1; D not certain. Germline V gene data show CDR1 as MGHRA and CDR2 as YSYEKL. The V and J ends lost 1 base and 0 bases respectively, with 10 bases between them. This CDR3 comprises 16 residues. The CDR3 loop reads CASSQASSYSNQPQHF. DNA for the CDR3: TGCGCCAGCAGCCAAGCCTCCAGTTATAGCAATCAGCCCCAGCATTTT.

V gene TRBV6-5 combines with J gene TRBJ1-2; 7 positions match TRBD1. The CDR3 sequence is 12 residues long. The trim removed 6 bases at V and 5 bases at J, leaving 3 bases unmatched. The germline V gene encodes CDR1 MNHEY and CDR2 SVGAGI. The CDR3 DNA follows: TGTGCCAGCAGCCCGGGACAGTATGGCTACACCTTC. This gives the protein CASSPGQYGYTF.

In its sample, this clone was seen once. V is TRBV21-1 and J is TRBJ1-6; the D segment call TRBD1 is taken from the table without a DNA check. TRBV21-1 is a pseudogene. This CDR3 has 11 residues. The CDR3 DNA is TGTACCCAGGGGGCATGGTCACCCCTCCACTTT. This gives the protein CTQGAWSPLHF.

The V and J genes are TRBV6-5 and TRBJ2-7, with TRBD2 as a possible D gene (5 bases). The V and J ends lost 1 base and 2 bases respectively, with 9 bases between them. The CDR3 runs 14 residues. Germline values: CDR1 MNHEY, CDR2 SVGAGI. The CDR3 DNA reads TGTGCCAGCAGTTACTACCCGGGGACCTACGAGCAGTACTTC. This translates into CASSYYPGTYEQYF.

J is TRBJ1-2 and V is TRBV18; 7 bases map to TRBD1. From germline, CDR1 is KGHSH and CDR2 LQKENI. The V gene end was trimmed by 6 bases and the J gene end by 3 bases; junction bases not matched to a gene: 4. The length of the CDR3 is 13 residues. CDR3 residues: CASSLDRDYGYTF. CDR3 in DNA: TGTGCCAGCTCCCTCGACAGGGACTATGGCTACACCTTC.

The chain carries TRBV2 and TRBJ2-2; the D gene is possibly TRBD1 (6 bases). CDR1 and CDR2 (germline): SNHLY, FYNNEI. V lost 6 bases, J lost 0 bases, and 8 bases lay in between. The CDR3 runs 14 residues. The CDR3 bases are TGTGCCAGCAGGGGACAAGCGAACACCGGGGAGCTGTTTTTT. Translation gives CASRGQANTGELFF.

The CDR3 spells CASSLGTGRVDEQFF. Here the CDR3 DNA reads TGCGCCAGCAGCTTGGGAACAGGGAGGGTGGATGAGCAGTTCTTC. This rearrangement joins TRBV5-1 to TRBJ2-1; possible D gene TRBD2, 7 bases. Germline assignment: CDR1 SGHRS and CDR2 YFSETQ. The CDR3 has 15 residues. Trimming shortened V by 0 bases and J by 8 bases, and 15 bases separated the two germline ends.

The chain joins TRBV30 to TRBJ1-5; 11 bases align to TRBD1. The ends lost 4 bases at V and 2 bases at J; junction bases unmatched: 10. CDR1 GTSNPN and CDR2 SVGIG come from the germline V gene (reference sequence). CDR3 length equals 17 residues. CDR3 DNA: TGTGCCTGGATGAGTAAGGACAGGGGGCCCCGCAATCAGCCCCAGCATTTT. Translation gives CAWMSKDRGPRNQPQHF.

The chain uses TRBV27 and TRBJ2-6, with D tentatively TRBD1 (6 bases). Trimming cost V 6 bases and J 4 bases, with 22 bases left between them. The CDR3 contains 18 residues. In germline, CDR1 is MNHEY, CDR2 SMNVEV (reference sequence). The chain's CDR3 is CASRRRGQSVAGANVLTF. DNA of the CDR3: TGTGCCAGCAGGCGACGAGGACAGTCCGTAGCAGGGGCCAACGTCCTGACTTTC.

V gene TRBV27 combines with J gene TRBJ2-1; 7 bases are a match to TRBD1. V gave up 0 bases and J gave up 5 bases; unmatched junction bases: 4. Germline CDR1 and CDR2: MNHEY and SMNVEV (reference sequence). This CDR3 has 15 residues. The CDR3 loop reads CASSLSRDRDNEQFF. The CDR3 bases are TGTGCCAGCAGTTTATCCCGGGACAGAGACAATGAGCAGTTCTTC.

This chain uses TRBV2 with TRBJ2-3; D is ambiguous. This CDR3 is 14 amino acids long. V dropped 7 bases and J dropped 3 bases, with 14 bases sitting between them. Germline values: CDR1 SNHLY, CDR2 FYNNEI. The CDR3 DNA reads as TGTGCCAGCAACAAGGCAGGTTTGACAGATACGCAGTATTTT. Amino acid sequence: CASNKAGLTDTQYF.

The V gene is TRBV11-2, the J gene TRBJ1-4, with D possibly matching TRBD1 (5 bases). The CDR3 has 16 amino acids. The germline CDR1 and CDR2 sequences are SGHAT and FQNNGV. V dropped 0 bases and J dropped 3 bases, with 11 bases sitting between them. The CDR3 region has the DNA TGTGCCAGCAGCTTAGACGGGGGGACGGCTAATGAAAAACTGTTTTTT. Protein product: CASSLDGGTANEKLFF. Full variable domain (remainder filled in from reference TRBV11-2 and TRBJ1-4): EAGVAQSPRYKIIEKRQSVAFWCNPISGHATLYWYQQILGQGPKLLIQFQNNGVVDDSQLPKDRFSAERLKGVDSTLKIQPAKLEDSAVYLCASSLDGGTANEKLFFGSGTQLSVL.

This chain joins TRBV7-6 and TRBJ2-3, with 8 bases that match TRBD1. V shed 6 bases and J 1 base; nucleotides not matched to a gene: 6. CDR3 length equals 15 residues. In germline, CDR1 is SGHVS, CDR2 FNYEAQ. The CDR3 protein is CASSPQGGRTDTQYF. In DNA, the CDR3 is TGTGCCAGCAGTCCACAGGGGGGCCGCACAGATACGCAGTATTTT.

The genes are TRBV9 and TRBJ2-3; no clear D. Per the germline V gene, CDR1 is SGDLS and CDR2 is YYNGEE. The CDR3 is made up of 14 amino acids. Trimming removed 0 bases from V and 0 bases from J, with 5 bases in between. The CDR3, as DNA: TGTGCCAGCAGCGTAGCTTCTAGCACAGATACGCAGTATTTT. Protein product: CASSVASSTDTQYF. Full variable domain (remainder filled in from reference TRBV9 and TRBJ2-3): DSGVTQTPKHLITATGQRVTLRCSPRSGDLSVYWYQQSLDQGLQFLIQYYNGEERAKGNILERFSAQQFPDLHSELNLSSLELGDSALYFCASSVASSTDTQYFGPGTRLTVL.

The rearrangement links TRBV5-1 to TRBJ1-2; possibly TRBD1 for D (5 bases). Germline CDR1 SGHRS, CDR2 YFSETQ. The CDR3 extends over 14 amino acids. V was clipped by 6 bases and J by 6 bases, with 18 bases between them. CDR3: CASTTDRGSDGYTF. CDR3 bases: TGCGCCAGCACGACGGATAGGGGATCGGATGGCTACACCTTC.

The chain employs TRBV23-1 and TRBJ1-1, with a possible D match to TRBD1 (6 bases). TRBV23-1 is marked as an open reading frame, function uncertain. Trimming stripped 0 bases from V and 1 base from J, with 12 bases between. The CDR3 spans 16 residues. The CDR3 loop is CASSQSTGGPNTEAFF. CDR3 coding DNA: TGCGCCAGCAGTCAATCGACGGGGGGCCCGAACACTGAAGCTTTCTTT.

The CDR3 loop is CAWTGTGTGELFF. The CDR3 DNA sequence: TGTGCCTGGACCGGGACAGGGACCGGGGAGCTGTTTTTT. This chain links TRBV30 with TRBJ2-2; TRBD1 aligns across 9 bases. The CDR3 covers 13 residues. From germline, CDR1 is GTSNPN and CDR2 SVGIG (reference sequence). The J segment lost 5 bases and the V segment lost 4 bases, leaving 2 bases of the junction unmatched.